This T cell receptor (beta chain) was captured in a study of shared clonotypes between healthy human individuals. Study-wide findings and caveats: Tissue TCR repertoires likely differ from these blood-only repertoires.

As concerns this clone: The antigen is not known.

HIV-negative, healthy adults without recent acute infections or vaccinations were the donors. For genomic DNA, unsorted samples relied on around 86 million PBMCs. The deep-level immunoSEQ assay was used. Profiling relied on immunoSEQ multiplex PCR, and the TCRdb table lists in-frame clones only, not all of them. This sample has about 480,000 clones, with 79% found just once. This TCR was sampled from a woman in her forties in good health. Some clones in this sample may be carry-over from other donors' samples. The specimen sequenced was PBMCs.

In DNA, the CDR3 is TGTGCCACAACTGGACTAGCGGGATACGAGCAGTACTTC. It yields the protein CATTGLAGYEQYF. The rearrangement links TRBV6-5 to TRBJ2-7; 12 nucleotides line up with TRBD2. Germline CDR1 reads MNHEY; CDR2 reads SVGAGI. This CDR3 contains 13 residues. V dropped 10 bases and J dropped 4; count of bases not matched to a gene: 5.